This entry features one T cell receptor beta chain sequence. The data are from a study of metastatic and nonmetastatic thyroid tumors. About the study: Thyroid patients, malignant and benign, had repertoires compared across blood and tumor or nodule tissue.

This CDR3 has 13 amino acids. V was pared by 7 bases and J by 5 bases, with 6 bases of the junction left unmatched. TCRdb redid the clone calls on the PCR reads using MiXCR. Of about 41,000 clones listed, 28% are singletons. Ahead of thyroid surgery, no patient had received treatment of any kind. V gene TRBV12-3 or TRBV12-4 combines with J gene TRBJ2-7; 9 nucleotides align to TRBD2. This TCR derives from a male donor with papillary thyroid cancer or a benign thyroid nodule (not recorded which). Some clones in this sample may be carry-over from other donors' samples. The source material was blood. The chain's CDR3 is CASKRGENHEQYF. DNA for the CDR3: TGTGCCAGCAAGCGGGGGGAGAATCACGAGCAGTACTTC.